The next 9 T cell receptor beta chains were all read from a single sample in a study. Tregs were sorted as CD4+CD25+CD127-/low cells. Using its own MiXCR run on the 5' RACE reads, TCRdb lists one record per CDR3 protein. The sample contains approximately 50,000 distinct CDR3 sequences, less than 25% of which appear only once. The sequenced sample was tumor-infiltrating Tregs sorted from the breast tumor. All receptors derive from a female donor with breast cancer.

The gene calls are TRBV20-1 and TRBJ1-2; D is ambiguous. The CDR3 has 16 amino acids. Germline V lookup: CDR1 DFQATT, CDR2 SNEGSKA (reference sequence). V lost 1 base, J lost 6 bases, and 21 bases lay in between. CDR3 protein: CSARVFLSAGANGYTF. The CDR3 coding sequence is TGCAGTGCTAGAGTATTCCTCTCTGCAGGCGCCAATGGCTACACCTTC.

The chain recombines TRBV11-2 with TRBJ1-1; perhaps TRBD1 as D (6 bases). Trimming took off 5 bases at V and 4 bases at J, with 14 bases between the two ends. The CDR3 length is 14 residues. CDR1 SGHAT and CDR2 FQNNGV come from the germline V gene. DNA for the CDR3: TGTGCCAGCAGCCCACAGGGCTTACGCACTGAAGCTTTCTTT. Amino acid sequence: CASSPQGLRTEAFF.

At least ten counts were recorded for this clonotype. The rearrangement uses TRBV7-9 and TRBJ1-2; no reliable D call. The length of the CDR3 is 15 residues. Germline assignment: CDR1 SEHNR and CDR2 FQNEAQ (reference sequence). V was pared by 2 bases and J by 3 bases, with 13 bases between. The DNA for the CDR3 is TGTGCCAGCAGCTTACCGGACGGCGGTTACTATGGCTACACCTTC. Translation: CASSLPDGGYYGYTF.

CDR3: CASGSMGQGTYGYTF. DNA of the CDR3: TGCGCCAGCGGCTCGATGGGACAGGGCACCTATGGCTACACCTTC. The chain recombines TRBV5-1 with TRBJ1-2, with TRBD1 matching over 9 bases. Germline CDR1 reads SGHRS; CDR2 reads YFSETQ. The CDR3 is made up of 15 amino acids. The junction had 11 bases not matched to a gene; V was cut back by 7 bases and J by 4 bases.

This clonotype was picked up many times. The CDR3 region has the DNA TGTGCCAGCAGTTACCGTGGACAGGGCATCTATGGCTACACCTTC. This sequence encodes CASSYRGQGIYGYTF. The chain is built from TRBV6-5 and TRBJ1-2, with TRBD1 identical over 8 bases. The CDR3 is made up of 15 amino acids. The trim removed 2 bases at V and 4 bases at J, leaving 6 bases unmatched. Looked up from germline, CDR1 is MNHEY and CDR2 is SVGAGI.

In its sample, this clonotype was seen a few times. The rearrangement joins TRBV7-2 to TRBJ2-2; D might be TRBD2 (6 bases). The CDR3 has 15 amino acids. V lost 5 bases to trimming and J lost 6 bases, with 16 bases between them. Germline assignment: CDR1 SGHTA and CDR2 FQGNSA. The CDR3, as DNA: TGTGCCAGCAGCCCGAGGGGTTGGGGGGCCGGGGAGCTGTTTTTT. It is translated as CASSPRGWGAGELFF.

The chain couples TRBV10-3 to TRBJ1-2; TRBD1 might be the D (6 bases). The germline V gene has CDR1 ENHRY and CDR2 SYGVKD. The CDR3 is 15 amino acids. V was cut by 0 bases and J by 8 bases, with 16 bases left in between. The CDR3 sequence: CAISESGGGEDGYTF. The DNA for the CDR3 is TGTGCCATCAGTGAGTCCGGAGGGGGGGAAGACGGCTACACCTTC.

The chain is built from TRBV12-3 or TRBV12-4 and TRBJ1-1, with a tentative D call TRBD1 (6 bases). There are 13 residues in the CDR3. V gave up 6 bases and J gave up 1 base, with 9 bases separating them. DNA of the CDR3: TGTGCCAGCAGGGGGACACCGAACACTGAAGCTTTCTTT. Protein: CASRGTPNTEAFF.

This rearrangement joins TRBV20-1 to TRBJ2-1, with 10 bases aligning to TRBD1. The V segment lost 6 bases and the J segment 6 bases; nucleotides outside the gene matches: 8. The CDR3 length is 14 residues. Germline CDR1 DFQATT, CDR2 SNEGSKA (reference sequence). CDR3 amino acids: CSADRGLVGNEQFF. CDR3 coding DNA: TGCAGTGCCGACAGGGGGCTGGTTGGCAATGAGCAGTTCTTC.